This T cell receptor beta chain was sequenced in a study of cytomegalovirus exposure and HLA in healthy donors. Study conclusions and caveats: It was reportedly the case that the classifier diagnosed cytomegalovirus status with high specificity and sensitivity. First-cohort TCR clusters were later found to tend to co-occur in the 120 validation repertoires. Altogether, around 160 TCR beta chains were recorded as cytomegalovirus-associated.

Measured with immunoSEQ multiplex PCR; TCRdb has only the in-frame clones, and not every one. Among around 98,000 clones, 87% were seen once, and the ten largest hold roughly 3.9%. The CDR3 consists of 15 residues. V dropped 0 bases and J dropped 1 base, with 6 bases sitting between them. Germline CDR1 and CDR2: SGHTA and FQGNSA. Points on this clone: As yet, its antigen is unknown.

The donors were in the approximately 130-subject validation cohort, distinct from the roughly 700-subject first cohort. The V call is TRBV7-2, the J call TRBJ1-4, with D uncertain. This clonotype was sampled from a woman aged 25 to 39 in good health and CMV-seronegative. Sequenced material: PBMCs. This CDR3 is CASSLAGRTNEKLFF. For the CDR3, the DNA is TGTGCCAGCAGCTTAGCGGGGAGAACTAATGAAAAACTGTTTTTT.